This TCR beta chain was retrieved from a study of cytomegalovirus exposure and HLA in healthy donors. Regarding this clone: Its specificity is not known.

60 Vbeta and 13 Jbeta primers were used in PCR. Clones were sequenced by immunoSEQ multiplex PCR, and TCRdb holds only the in-frame ones, with some missing. The repertoire holds 60,000 or so clones, with about four fifths as singletons. Looked up from germline, CDR1 is SGHRS and CDR2 is YFSETQ. This CDR3 comprises 16 residues. The V and J ends lost 2 bases and 2 bases respectively, with 16 bases between them. Overall study results and limits: The investigators catalogued 150 or so TCR beta chains as cytomegalovirus-associated.

The receptor was isolated from a man between 35 and 55 years old in good health and CMV-seronegative. This chain links TRBV5-1 with TRBJ1-1; a possible D gene is TRBD1 (6 bases). Sequenced sample: PBMCs. The CDR3 DNA sequence: TGCGCCAGCAGCTTAAACCCCAGGGGCCGAAACACTGAAGCTTTCTTT. This gives the protein CASSLNPRGRNTEAFF.